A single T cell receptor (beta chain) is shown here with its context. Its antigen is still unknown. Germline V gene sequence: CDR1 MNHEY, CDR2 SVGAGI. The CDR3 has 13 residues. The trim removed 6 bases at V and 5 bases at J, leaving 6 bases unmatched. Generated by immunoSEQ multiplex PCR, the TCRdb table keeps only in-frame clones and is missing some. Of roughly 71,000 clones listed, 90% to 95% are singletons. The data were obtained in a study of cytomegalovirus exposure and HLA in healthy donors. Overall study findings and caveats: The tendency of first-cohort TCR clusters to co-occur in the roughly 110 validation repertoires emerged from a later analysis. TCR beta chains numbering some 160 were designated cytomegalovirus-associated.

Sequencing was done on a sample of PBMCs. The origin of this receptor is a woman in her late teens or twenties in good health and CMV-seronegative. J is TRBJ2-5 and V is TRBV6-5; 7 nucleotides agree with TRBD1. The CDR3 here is CASRRQGGETQYF. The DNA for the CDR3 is TGTGCCAGCAGAAGACAGGGCGGGGAGACCCAGTACTTC.